Following are 2 T cell receptor beta chains from one sample sequenced in a study of blood T cell repertoires in COVID-19. TCRdb's copy holds only in-frame clones and misses some; the assay was immunoSEQ multiplex PCR. The sample lists roughly 330,000 clones, 80% to 90% occurring once. Sequencing was done on a sample of peripheral blood. The receptor source for this set is a man younger than 45 with COVID-19, enrolled during active disease.

The chain employs TRBV6-6 and TRBJ1-4, with 9 bases lining up with TRBD1. CDR3 size: 16 residues. Germline lookup yields CDR1 MNHNY and CDR2 SVGAGI (reference sequence). The ends lost 4 bases at V and 8 bases at J; junction bases unmatched: 11. CDR3 region: CASSSFETGGREKLFF. CDR3 nucleotides: TGTGCCAGCAGTTCTTTCGAGACAGGGGGGCGGGAAAAACTGTTTTTT.

The chain uses TRBV19 and TRBJ2-2, with D uncertain. The CDR3 is 15 amino acids. V lost 3 bases and J lost 0, with 8 bases in between. Germline assignment: CDR1 LNHDA and CDR2 SQIVND (reference sequence). This chain's CDR3 is CASSMFSANTGELFF. The CDR3 region has the DNA TGTGCCAGTAGTATGTTCAGCGCGAACACCGGGGAGCTGTTTTTT.